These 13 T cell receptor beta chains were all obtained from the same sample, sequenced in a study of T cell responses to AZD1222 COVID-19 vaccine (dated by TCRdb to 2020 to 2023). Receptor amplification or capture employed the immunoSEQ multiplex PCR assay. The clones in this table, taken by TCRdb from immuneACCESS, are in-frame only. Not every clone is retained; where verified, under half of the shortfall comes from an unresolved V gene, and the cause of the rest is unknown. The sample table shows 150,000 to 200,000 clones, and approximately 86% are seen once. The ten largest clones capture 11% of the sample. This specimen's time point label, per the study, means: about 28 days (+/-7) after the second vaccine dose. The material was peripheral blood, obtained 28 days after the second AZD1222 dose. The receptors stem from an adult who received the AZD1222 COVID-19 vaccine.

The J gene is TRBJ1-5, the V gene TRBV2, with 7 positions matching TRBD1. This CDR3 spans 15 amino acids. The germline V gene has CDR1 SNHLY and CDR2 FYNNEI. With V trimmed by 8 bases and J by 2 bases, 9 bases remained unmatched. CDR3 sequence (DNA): TGTGCCAGCTGGCCCGGGCAGGGGGGCAATCAGCCCCAGCATTTT. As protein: CASWPGQGGNQPQHF.

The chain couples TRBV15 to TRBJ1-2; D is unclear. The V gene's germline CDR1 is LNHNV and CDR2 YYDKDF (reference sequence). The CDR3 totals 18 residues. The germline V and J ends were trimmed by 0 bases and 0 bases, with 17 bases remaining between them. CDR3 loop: CATSRDMGGPLSNYGYTF. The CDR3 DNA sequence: TGTGCCACCAGCAGAGATATGGGCGGGCCACTTTCTAACTATGGCTACACCTTC.

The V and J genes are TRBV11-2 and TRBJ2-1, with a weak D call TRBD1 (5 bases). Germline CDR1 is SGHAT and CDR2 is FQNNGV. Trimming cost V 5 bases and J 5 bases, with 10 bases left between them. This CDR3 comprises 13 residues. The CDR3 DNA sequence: TGTGCCAGCAGCCGGACAACCGACAATGAGCAGTTCTTC. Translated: CASSRTTDNEQFF.

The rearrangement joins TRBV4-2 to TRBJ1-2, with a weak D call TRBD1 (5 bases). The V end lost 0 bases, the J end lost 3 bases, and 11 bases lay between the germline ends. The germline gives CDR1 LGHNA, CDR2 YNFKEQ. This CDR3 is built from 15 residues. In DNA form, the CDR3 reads TGTGCCAGCAGCCAAGATTACAGGTCGGACTATGGCTACACCTTC. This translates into CASSQDYRSDYGYTF.

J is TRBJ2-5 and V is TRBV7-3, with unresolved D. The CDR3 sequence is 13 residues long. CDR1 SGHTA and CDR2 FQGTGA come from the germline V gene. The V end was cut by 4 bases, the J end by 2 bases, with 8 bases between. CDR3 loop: CASSSHMQETQYF. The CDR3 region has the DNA TGTGCCAGCAGCTCACATATGCAAGAGACCCAGTACTTC.

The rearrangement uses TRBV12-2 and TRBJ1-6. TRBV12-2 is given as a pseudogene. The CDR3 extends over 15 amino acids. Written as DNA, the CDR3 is TGTGCAAGTCGCTTTCACCGCTCCTATAATTCACCCCTCCACTTT. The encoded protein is CASRFHRSYNSPLHF.

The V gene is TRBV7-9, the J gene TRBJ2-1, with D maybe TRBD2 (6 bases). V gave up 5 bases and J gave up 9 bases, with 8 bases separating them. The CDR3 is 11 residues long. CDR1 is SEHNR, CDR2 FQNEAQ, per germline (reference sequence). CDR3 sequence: CASSPEGEQFF. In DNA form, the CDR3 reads TGTGCCAGCAGCCCGGAGGGTGAGCAGTTCTTC.

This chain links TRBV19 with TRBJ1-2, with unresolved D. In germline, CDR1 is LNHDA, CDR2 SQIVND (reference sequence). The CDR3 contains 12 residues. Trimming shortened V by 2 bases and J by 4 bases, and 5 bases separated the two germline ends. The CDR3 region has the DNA TGTGCCAGTAGTATACATACCTATGGCTACACCTTC. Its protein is CASSIHTYGYTF.

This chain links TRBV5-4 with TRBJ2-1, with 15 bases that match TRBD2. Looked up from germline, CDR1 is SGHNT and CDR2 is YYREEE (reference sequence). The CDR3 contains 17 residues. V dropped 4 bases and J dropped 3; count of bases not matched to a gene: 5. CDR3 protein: CASSSGTSGGYYNEQFF. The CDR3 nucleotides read TGTGCCAGCAGCAGCGGGACTAGCGGGGGGTACTACAATGAGCAGTTCTTC. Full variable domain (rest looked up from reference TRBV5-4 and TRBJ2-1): ETGVTQSPTHLIKTRGQQVTLRCSSQSGHNTVSWYQQALGQGPQFIFQYYREEENGRGNFPPRFSGLQFPNYSSELNVNALELDDSALYLCASSSGTSGGYYNEQFFGPGTRLTVL.

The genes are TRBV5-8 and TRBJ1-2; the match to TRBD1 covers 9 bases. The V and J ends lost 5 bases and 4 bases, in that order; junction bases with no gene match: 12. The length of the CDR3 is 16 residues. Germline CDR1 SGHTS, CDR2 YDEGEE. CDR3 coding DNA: TGTGCCAGCAGTTCCGGGACAGGGAATCTTCCCTATGGCTACACCTTC. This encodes CASSSGTGNLPYGYTF.

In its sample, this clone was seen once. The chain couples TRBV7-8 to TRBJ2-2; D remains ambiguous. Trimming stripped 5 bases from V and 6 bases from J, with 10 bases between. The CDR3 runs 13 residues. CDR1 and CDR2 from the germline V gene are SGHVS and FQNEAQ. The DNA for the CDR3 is TGTGCCAGCAGCGGCACCGGCGCCGGGGAGCTGTTTTTT. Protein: CASSGTGAGELFF.

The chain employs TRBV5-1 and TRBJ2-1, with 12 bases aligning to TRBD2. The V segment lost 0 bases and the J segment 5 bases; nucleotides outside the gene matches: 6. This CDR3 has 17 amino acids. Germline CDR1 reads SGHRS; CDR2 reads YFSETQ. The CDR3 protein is CASSLESGLAGHNEQFF. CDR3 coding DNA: TGCGCCAGCAGCTTGGAGTCGGGACTAGCGGGCCACAATGAGCAGTTCTTC. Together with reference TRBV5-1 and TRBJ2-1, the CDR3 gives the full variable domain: KAGVTQTPRYLIKTRGQQVTLSCSPISGHRSVSWYQQTPGQGLQFLFEYFSETQRNKGNFPGRFSGRQFSNSRSEMNVSTLELGDSALYLCASSLESGLAGHNEQFFGPGTRLTVL.

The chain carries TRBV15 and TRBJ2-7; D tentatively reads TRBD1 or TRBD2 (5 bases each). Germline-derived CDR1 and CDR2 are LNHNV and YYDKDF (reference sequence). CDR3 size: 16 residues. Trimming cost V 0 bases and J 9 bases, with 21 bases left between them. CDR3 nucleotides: TGTGCCACCAGCAGAGATCTATCGGGGCCCTTTATAAGGCAGTACTTC. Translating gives CATSRDLSGPFIRQYF. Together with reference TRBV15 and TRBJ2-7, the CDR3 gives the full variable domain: DAMVIQNPRYQVTQFGKPVTLSCSQTLNHNVMYWYQQKSSQAPKLLFHYYDKDFNNEADTPDNFQSRRPNTSFCFLDIRSPGLGDTAMYLCATSRDLSGPFIRQYFGPGTRLTVT.